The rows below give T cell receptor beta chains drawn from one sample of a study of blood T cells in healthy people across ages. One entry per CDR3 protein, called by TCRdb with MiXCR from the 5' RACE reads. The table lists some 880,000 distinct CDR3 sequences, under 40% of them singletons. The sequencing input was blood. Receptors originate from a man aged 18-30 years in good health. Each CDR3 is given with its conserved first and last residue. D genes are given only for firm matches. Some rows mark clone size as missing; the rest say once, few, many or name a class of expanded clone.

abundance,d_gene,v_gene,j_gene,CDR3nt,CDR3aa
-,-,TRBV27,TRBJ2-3,TGTGCCAGCAGTTCCAGGGCCACAGATACGCAGTATTTT,CASSSRATDTQYF
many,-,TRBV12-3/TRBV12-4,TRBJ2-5,TGTGCCAGCAGTTTATCCGGGGCAGGAGAGACCCAGTACTTC,CASSLSGAGETQYF
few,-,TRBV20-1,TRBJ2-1,TGCAGTGCTAGAGCCCGGGGTTTCGATTACAATGAGCAGTTCTTC,CSARARGFDYNEQFF
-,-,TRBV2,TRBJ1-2,TGTGCCAGCAGTGAAGGGGACGTGTACTACACCTTC,CASSEGDVYYTF
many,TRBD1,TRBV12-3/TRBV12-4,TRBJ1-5,TGTGCCAGCAGTCCCGGACAGGGCTATCAGCCCCAGCATTTT,CASSPGQGYQPQHF
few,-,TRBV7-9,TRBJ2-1,TGTGCCAGCAGTAGAGGGGCAGGTTCGTTCTTC,CASSRGAGSFF
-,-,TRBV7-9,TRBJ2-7,TGTGCCAGCAGCCCTGAGCCCGGGACACTAAACTACGAGCAGTACTTC,CASSPEPGTLNYEQYF
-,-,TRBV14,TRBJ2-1,TGTGCCAGCAGCGAAGGATACAGGCGGACTTGGACAGAGACCCAGTTCTTC,CASSEGYRRTWTETQFF
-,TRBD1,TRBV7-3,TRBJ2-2,TGTGCCAGCAGCCCCGGACAGGGAAATAACGGGGAGCTGTTTTTT,CASSPGQGNNGELFF
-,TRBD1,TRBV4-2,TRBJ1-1,TGTGCCAGCAGGGACGACAGGGGAGGCACTGAAGCTTTCTTT,CASRDDRGGTEAFF
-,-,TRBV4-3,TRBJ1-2,TGCGCCAGCAGCCAGAGAGGGAGAGGCTACACCTTC,CASSQRGRGYTF
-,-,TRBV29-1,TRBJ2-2,TGCAGCGTTGAAGATTGGAGTGGGAGGAAAAACACCGGGGAGCTGTTTTTT,CSVEDWSGRKNTGELFF
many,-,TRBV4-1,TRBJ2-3,TGCGCCAGCAGCCATCTCATAGGTCGCACAGATACGCAGTATTTT,CASSHLIGRTDTQYF
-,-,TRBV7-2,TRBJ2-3,TGTGCCAGCAGTTGCGACCCCACAGATACGCAGTATTTT,CASSCDPTDTQYF
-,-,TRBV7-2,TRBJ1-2,TGTGCCAGCAGGGCCCAGACACACTATGGCTACACCTTC,CASRAQTHYGYTF
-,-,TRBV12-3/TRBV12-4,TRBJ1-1,TGTGCCAGCAGTTTACCCACCATGAACACTGAAGCTTTCTTT,CASSLPTMNTEAFF
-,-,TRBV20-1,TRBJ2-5,TGCAGTGACACCAGGGGGGGAGAGACCCAGTACTTC,CSDTRGGETQYF
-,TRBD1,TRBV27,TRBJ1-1,TGTGCCAGCAGTCCGGACAGGGAAATTACTGAAGCTTTCTTT,CASSPDREITEAFF
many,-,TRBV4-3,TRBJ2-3,TGCGCCAGCAGCCAAGGGGGTGCTAGCACAGATACGCAGTATTTT,CASSQGGASTDTQYF
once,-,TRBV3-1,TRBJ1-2,TGTGCCAGCAGCAGGCCTGGGGACGGCAACTATGGCTACACCTTC,CASSRPGDGNYGYTF
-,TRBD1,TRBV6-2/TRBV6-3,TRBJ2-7,TGTGCCAGCAGTAAAATTCCGGGACAGGGGGACTACGAGCAGTACTTC,CASSKIPGQGDYEQYF
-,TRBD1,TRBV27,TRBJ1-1,TGTGCCAGCAGGAGGGGACAGGGGGCATTGAACACTGAAGCTTTCTTT,CASRRGQGALNTEAFF